These 28 T cell receptor beta chains were sequenced from one sample in a study of blood T cell repertoires in COVID-19. The table came from immunoSEQ multiplex PCR; TCRdb's copy has only in-frame clones and leaves some out. Here the sample spans about 240,000 clones, about 79% being singletons. Sequencing was carried out using peripheral blood. The source is a woman of 80 years or more with acute or convalescent COVID-19.

The V and J genes are TRBV5-4 and TRBJ1-4; D perhaps matches TRBD1 (6 bases). This CDR3 has 14 residues. Trimming shortened V by 4 bases and J by 7 bases, and 14 bases separated the two germline ends. Germline V CDR1 and CDR2: SGHNT, YYREEE (reference sequence). CDR3 sequence: CASSTGQLSEKLFF. CDR3 in DNA: TGTGCCAGCAGCACTGGACAGCTAAGTGAAAAACTGTTTTTT.

V and J are TRBV18 and TRBJ2-6, with TRBD1 as a possible D gene (6 bases). Trimming stripped 6 bases from V and 3 bases from J, with 15 bases between. The CDR3 is made up of 16 amino acids. Germline CDR1 is KGHSH and CDR2 is LQKENI. The CDR3 sequence is CASSQGGSFGANVLTF. The CDR3 coding sequence is TGTGCCAGCTCCCAAGGGGGATCGTTTGGGGCCAACGTCCTGACTTTC. Full variable domain (missing parts from reference TRBV18 and TRBJ2-6): NAGVMQNPRHLVRRRGQEARLRCSPMKGHSHVYWYRQLPEEGLKFMVYLQKENIIDESGMPKERFSAEFPKEGPSILRIQQVVRGDSAAYFCASSQGGSFGANVLTFGAGSRLTVL.

V gene TRBV27 combines with J gene TRBJ2-5; perhaps TRBD1 as D (6 bases). The ends were cut back, 5 bases at V and 0 bases at J, with 10 bases in the middle. CDR3 length: 14 residues. The germline gives CDR1 MNHEY, CDR2 SMNVEV (reference sequence). CDR3 in DNA: TGTGCCAGCAGTCCAGGACAGAACCAAGAGACCCAGTACTTC. It translates to CASSPGQNQETQYF.

On this clone: Additional DNA sequences in this sample encode the identical CDR3. V usage is TRBV19 and J usage is TRBJ2-3, with D possibly matching TRBD1 (5 bases). V lost 5 bases and J 0 bases, leaving 6 bases between the germline ends. This CDR3 contains 13 residues. Germline V lookup: CDR1 LNHDA, CDR2 SQIVND (reference sequence). CDR3 in amino acids: CASSDRSTDTQYF. The CDR3 DNA follows: TGTGCCAGTAGTGACAGAAGCACAGATACGCAGTATTTT.

The chain uses TRBV6-5 and TRBJ1-2, with TRBD1 matching 11 bases. Trimming removed 8 bases from V and 1 base from J; junction bases left unmatched: 6. Looked up from germline, CDR1 is MNHEY and CDR2 is SVGAGI. The CDR3 totals 15 residues. CDR3 nucleotides: TGTGCCAGCGAAGGACAGGGGGCTGGTAACTATGGCTACACCTTC. As protein: CASEGQGAGNYGYTF.

The chain carries TRBV2 and TRBJ2-5; D not resolved. Germline V gene data show CDR1 as SNHLY and CDR2 as FYNNEI. This CDR3 contains 13 residues. The V end was cut by 4 bases, the J end by 1 base, with 7 bases between. CDR3 sequence: CASSVSVQETQYF. In DNA, the CDR3 is TGTGCCAGCAGTGTCTCAGTCCAAGAGACCCAGTACTTC.

The chain is built from TRBV18 and TRBJ1-6, with TRBD1 as a possible D gene (5 bases). With 5 bases removed from V and 10 bases from J, the gap between germline ends came to 18 bases. This CDR3 is built from 15 residues. Per the germline V gene, CDR1 is KGHSH and CDR2 is LQKENI. Here the CDR3 DNA reads TGTGCCAGCTCATTAAGGGAGGGGTTCGACTCACCCCTCCACTTT. Translated, it gives CASSLREGFDSPLHF.

The genes are TRBV2 and TRBJ2-3, with D unclear. The V end lost 5 bases, the J end lost 6 bases, and 9 bases lay between the germline ends. The CDR3 is made up of 12 amino acids. Per germline, CDR1 SNHLY and CDR2 FYNNEI. The CDR3 nucleotides are TGTGCCAGCAGTCTTACTCGGGATACGCAGTATTTT. It codes for CASSLTRDTQYF. Supplemented by reference TRBV2 and TRBJ2-3, the full variable domain reads EPEVTQTPSHQVTQMGQEVILRCVPISNHLYFYWYRQILGQKVEFLVSFYNNEISEKSEIFDDQFSVERPDGSNFTLKIRSTKLEDSAMYFCASSLTRDTQYFGPGTRLTVL.

This chain joins TRBV18 and TRBJ1-2, with D maybe TRBD1 (6 bases). The germline V gene has CDR1 KGHSH and CDR2 LQKENI. The V end lost 5 bases, the J end lost 2 bases, and 15 bases lay between the germline ends. The CDR3 runs 15 residues. The DNA of the CDR3 is TGTGCCAGCTCAAGCCGGGACACCCCAAACTATGGCTACACCTTC. Translated, it gives CASSSRDTPNYGYTF.

DNA for the CDR3: TGCGCCACCAGCACGGGGAAATCCTACGAGCAGTACTTC. Residues: CATSTGKSYEQYF. This chain connects TRBV10-1 to TRBJ2-7; D might be TRBD2 (5 bases). Looked up from germline, CDR1 is WNHNN and CDR2 is SYGVQD (reference sequence). Trimming removed 10 bases at V and 1 base at J, with 14 bases between. The CDR3 loop spans 13 amino acids.

V is TRBV11-3 and J is TRBJ2-2; 7 positions match TRBD1. The germline gives CDR1 SGHNT, CDR2 YENEEA. The CDR3 is 14 amino acids. The V gene end was trimmed by 1 base and the J gene end by 7 bases; junction bases not matched to a gene: 3. The CDR3 here is CASSLGQGGGELFF. Here the CDR3 DNA reads TGTGCCAGCAGCTTAGGACAGGGTGGCGGGGAGCTGTTTTTT.

The rearrangement links TRBV5-4 to TRBJ2-5; 10 bases are a match to TRBD1. V dropped 7 bases and J dropped 4; count of bases not matched to a gene: 4. Looked up from germline, CDR1 is SGHNT and CDR2 is YYREEE (reference sequence). CDR3 length: 13 residues. Written as DNA, the CDR3 is TGTGCCAGCGGGACAGGGGATCGAGAGACCCAGTACTTC. This sequence encodes CASGTGDRETQYF.

This sequence joins TRBV13 and TRBJ2-7; TRBD2 matches 7 bases. Germline V gene sequence: CDR1 PRHDT, CDR2 FYEKMQ (reference sequence). The ends lost 4 bases at V and 0 bases at J; junction bases unmatched: 9. This CDR3 comprises 16 residues. The CDR3 reads CASSSRGAGSSYEQYF. The CDR3 DNA is TGTGCCAGCAGCTCTCGGGGAGCGGGGAGCTCCTACGAGCAGTACTTC.

This clone showed up just a few times. CDR3: CASSGFRGTEAFF. CDR3 sequence (DNA): TGTGCCAGCAGCGGTTTCAGGGGCACTGAAGCTTTCTTT. This chain joins TRBV6-5 and TRBJ1-1; D is possibly TRBD1 (6 bases). V shed 6 bases and J shed 4 bases, with 12 bases lying between them. CDR1 is MNHEY and CDR2 is SVGAGI in the germline V gene. The CDR3 loop spans 13 amino acids.

The chain combines TRBV28 with TRBJ1-4, with TRBD1 identical over 10 bases. The CDR3 covers 15 residues. CDR1 is MDHEN, CDR2 SYDVKM, per germline. The J segment lost 11 bases and the V segment lost 4 bases, leaving 10 bases of the junction unmatched. The CDR3 nucleotides read TGTGCCAGCAGTTCCCCCGCGGGACAGGGGTATAAACTGTTTTTT. It encodes CASSSPAGQGYKLFF.

The rearrangement uses TRBV11-2 and TRBJ2-3; 10 bases are shared with TRBD1. Germline CDR1 is SGHAT and CDR2 is FQNNGV. The CDR3 is made up of 15 amino acids. Losses at the gene ends were 4 bases for V and 4 bases for J; bases not matched to a gene: 5. CDR3 residues: CASSSGTGVADTQYF. CDR3 coding DNA: TGTGCCAGCAGCTCCGGGACAGGGGTCGCAGATACGCAGTATTTT.

This chain uses TRBV9 with TRBJ1-4, with 7 bases matching TRBD1. Germline V gene sequence: CDR1 SGDLS, CDR2 YYNGEE. Germline trimming cut 4 bases from V and 5 bases from J; bases unmatched to any gene: 8. This CDR3 contains 15 residues. This chain's CDR3 is CASSSQQGPNEKLFF. The CDR3 DNA sequence: TGTGCCAGCAGCTCCCAACAGGGGCCCAATGAAAAACTGTTTTTT.

The V call is TRBV2, the J call TRBJ1-4; the D gene is possibly TRBD1 (5 bases). CDR1 and CDR2 from the germline V gene are SNHLY and FYNNEI. V shed 3 bases and J shed 13 bases, with 21 bases lying between them. The CDR3 runs 15 residues. The CDR3 nucleotides read TGTGCCAGCAGTGATAGCGGGGGATTACGGACTCGACTGTTTTTT. This encodes CASSDSGGLRTRLFF. Based on the CDR3 plus reference TRBV2 and TRBJ1-4, the full variable domain is EPEVTQTPSHQVTQMGQEVILRCVPISNHLYFYWYRQILGQKVEFLVSFYNNEISEKSEIFDDQFSVERPDGSNFTLKIRSTKLEDSAMYFCASSDSGGLRTRLFFGSGTQLSVL.

V is TRBV5-8 and J is TRBJ2-2; the D gene is possibly TRBD2 (6 bases). CDR1 is SGHTS and CDR2 is YDEGEE in the germline V gene. V shed 1 base and J shed 4 bases, with 14 bases lying between them. The CDR3 has 16 residues. CDR3 coding DNA: TGTGCCAGCAGCTTGTGGCCCACGCGGGGCACCGGGGAGCTGTTTTTT. Translated, it gives CASSLWPTRGTGELFF.

The rearrangement uses TRBV3-1 (or the pseudogene TRBV3-2) and TRBJ1-2; D gene uncertain. Germline CDR1 is LGHDT and CDR2 is YNNKEL (reference sequence). The germline V and J ends were trimmed by 1 base and 4 bases, with 10 bases remaining between them. The CDR3 consists of 14 residues. CDR3 DNA sequence: TGTGCCAGCAGCCAAGTTGGAGTAGGCTATGGCTACACCTTC. Its protein is CASSQVGVGYGYTF.

This CDR3 is CASSESRALRGTGELFF. The CDR3 nucleotides read TGCGCCAGCAGTGAGTCGAGGGCGCTGCGAGGCACCGGGGAGCTGTTTTTT. The V gene is TRBV10-2, the J gene TRBJ2-2; TRBD2 is a possible D gene (5 bases). Deletions cut 0 bases from V and 4 bases from J, with 15 bases between. The CDR3 length is 17 residues. Germline V gene sequence: CDR1 WSHSY, CDR2 SAAADI.

This clone was detected once. V usage is TRBV7-6 and J usage is TRBJ1-6; 7 nucleotides match TRBD1. The CDR3 is 16 amino acids. V trimming: 3 bases; J trimming: 1 base; junction bases outside the gene matches: 3. Per germline, CDR1 SGHVS and CDR2 FNYEAQ. CDR3 amino acids: CASSLGQSSYNSPLHF. CDR3 sequence (DNA): TGTGCCAGCAGCTTGGGACAGTCATCCTATAATTCACCCCTCCACTTT. Full variable domain (remainder filled in from reference TRBV7-6 and TRBJ1-6): GAGVSQSPRYKVTKRGQDVALRCDPISGHVSLYWYRQALGQGPEFLTYFNYEAQQDKSGLPNDRFSAERPEGSISTLTIQRTEQRDSAMYRCASSLGQSSYNSPLHFGNGTRLTVT.

The chain links TRBV5-1 to TRBJ2-1, with D possibly being TRBD2 (6 bases). This CDR3 has 16 amino acids. Trimming removed 1 base from V and 4 bases from J, with 15 bases in between. The germline CDR1 and CDR2 sequences are SGHRS and YFSETQ. In DNA, the CDR3 is TGCGCCAGCAGCTTGACCGGGGGAGCAGGTTACAATGAGCAGTTCTTC. Its protein product is CASSLTGGAGYNEQFF.

The J gene is TRBJ1-4, the V gene TRBV5-1; D is unresolved. The CDR3 loop spans 13 amino acids. V was pared by 4 bases and J by 0 bases, with 4 bases between. The germline CDR1 and CDR2 sequences are SGHRS and YFSETQ. The CDR3 reads CASSRATNEKLFF. The CDR3, as DNA: TGCGCCAGCAGCCGTGCAACTAATGAAAAACTGTTTTTT.

The J gene is TRBJ2-7, the V gene TRBV4-1; D gene uncertain. The CDR3 length is 13 residues. In germline, CDR1 is MGHRA, CDR2 YSYEKL. The V gene lost 0 bases and the J gene lost 3 bases, with 6 bases spanning the gap. The CDR3 protein is CASSQEASYEQYF. CDR3 DNA sequence: TGCGCCAGCAGCCAAGAAGCTAGCTACGAGCAGTACTTC.

This chain links TRBV4-1 with TRBJ2-3; 8 positions agree with TRBD1. Germline values: CDR1 MGHRA, CDR2 YSYEKL. With 6 bases clipped from V and 2 bases from J, the junction kept 10 bases outside the gene matches. This CDR3 has 16 residues. The CDR3 nucleotides are TGCGCCAGCAGTATCGGGGACAGGCGCCCCACAGATACGCAGTATTTT. Its translation: CASSIGDRRPTDTQYF.

The chain combines TRBV6-5 with TRBJ1-2; 8 nucleotides line up with TRBD1. The CDR3 has 13 amino acids. The trim removed 2 bases at V and 8 bases at J, leaving 4 bases unmatched. Germline-derived CDR1 and CDR2 are MNHEY and SVGAGI. This chain's CDR3 is CASSYRDRGGYTF. The CDR3 nucleotides are TGTGCCAGCAGTTACCGCGACAGGGGCGGCTACACCTTC.

As for this clone: A read error may produce the germline difference seen at one junction end. This chain connects TRBV7-7 to TRBJ2-5, with 7 bases that match TRBD1. This CDR3 region has 16 residues. Germline V gives CDR1 SSHAT, CDR2 FNYEAQ (reference sequence). The CDR3 DNA reads as TGTGCTAGCAGCTTAGTCGGGGACAGCGAACAAGAGACCCAGTACTTC. Residues: CASSLVGDSEQETQYF.